This T cell receptor (beta chain) was recorded in a study of T cells in Graves' hyperthyroidism and ophthalmopathy. The CDR3 sequence is 14 residues long. V was cut by 2 bases and J by 5 bases, with 13 bases left in between. CDR1 SGHDT and CDR2 YYEEEE come from the germline V gene. For Graves' hyperthyroidism to be stable, ophthalmopathy could not progress within 18 months. Recently diagnosed hyperthyroidism of less than 2 months' duration affected patients aged 18 to 65. The PBMCs studied were ones that came from roughly 11 ml fresh peripheral blood. TCR beta CDR3 region amplification was performed from RNA transcripts. The HTBI primer set was used in a first-round RT-PCR of the TCR CDR3. Using its own MiXCR run on the multiplex PCR reads, TCRdb lists one record per CDR3 protein. The sample includes some 800,000 distinct CDR3 sequences, 38% seen only once; the top ten take around 9.3%.

The sequenced material came from blood. The sequence derives from a man aged 18 to 30 with Graves' hyperthyroidism. This sequence joins TRBV5-6 and TRBJ1-2, with D possibly TRBD1 on 5 matching bases. CDR3 sequence reads: CASSFTDTDYGYTF. The CDR3 DNA reads as TGTGCCAGCAGCTTTACGGACACCGATTATGGCTACACCTTC.